This TCR beta chain was retrieved from a study of blood T cells in healthy people across ages. Study conclusions and caveats: The long-lived group displayed more naive CD4+ cells, plus higher diversity, than the aged donors did. There was no known CMV status for donors, so expanded clonotype changes were possibly confounded.

A remark on this clonotype: Its matching antigen is unknown.

The germline gives CDR1 DFQATT, CDR2 SNEGSKA (reference sequence). V was clipped by 3 bases and J by 2 bases; unmatched bases: 8. The CDR3 consists of 17 residues. With a J-beta primer mix and a sample-barcoded 5' primer, a second PCR ran about 6 to 11 cycles. The yield of each sample was at least 2.5 million CDR3-containing paired-end reads. TCRdb re-derived calls from the 5' RACE reads in MiXCR, one entry per CDR3 protein. The data contain 1.5 million to 2 million distinct CDR3 sequences, roughly 43% of them singletons. The J gene is TRBJ2-3, the V gene TRBV20-1; TRBD2 aligns across 13 bases. The sequence derives from a human donor in good health. The sequenced sample consisted of blood. The CDR3 is CSARDKTSGGTTDTQYF. The DNA of the CDR3 is TGCAGTGCTAGGGATAAGACTAGCGGGGGGACCACAGATACGCAGTATTTT.